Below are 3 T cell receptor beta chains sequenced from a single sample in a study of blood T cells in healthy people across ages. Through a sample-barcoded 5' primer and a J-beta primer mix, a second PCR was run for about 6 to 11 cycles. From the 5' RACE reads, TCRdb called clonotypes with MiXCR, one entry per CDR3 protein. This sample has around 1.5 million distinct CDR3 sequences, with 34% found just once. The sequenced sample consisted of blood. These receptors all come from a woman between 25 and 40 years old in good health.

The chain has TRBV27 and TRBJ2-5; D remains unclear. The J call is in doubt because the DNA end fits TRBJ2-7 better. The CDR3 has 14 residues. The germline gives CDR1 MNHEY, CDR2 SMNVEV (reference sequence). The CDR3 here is CASSFGSGGSEQYF. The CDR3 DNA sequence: TGTGCCAGCAGTTTCGGGTCGGGTGGGTCCGAGCAGTACTTC.

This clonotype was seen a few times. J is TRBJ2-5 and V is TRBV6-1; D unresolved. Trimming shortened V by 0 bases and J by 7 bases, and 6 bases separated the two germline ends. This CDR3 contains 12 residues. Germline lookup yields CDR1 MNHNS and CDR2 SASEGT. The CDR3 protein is CASSEAGGTQYF. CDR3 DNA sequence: TGTGCCAGCAGTGAAGCTGGTGGGACCCAGTACTTC.

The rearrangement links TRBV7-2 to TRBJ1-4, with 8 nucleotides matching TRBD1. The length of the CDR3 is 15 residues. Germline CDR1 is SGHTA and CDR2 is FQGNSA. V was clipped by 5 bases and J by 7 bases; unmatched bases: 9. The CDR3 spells CASSPNQGAGEKLFF. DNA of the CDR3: TGTGCCAGCAGCCCAAATCAGGGGGCGGGTGAAAAACTGTTTTTT. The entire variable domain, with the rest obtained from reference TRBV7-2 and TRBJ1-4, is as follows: GAGVSQSPSNKVTEKGKDVELRCDPISGHTALYWYRQSLGQGLEFLIYFQGNSAPDKSGLPSDRFSAERTGGSVSTLTIQRTQQEDSAVYLCASSPNQGAGEKLFFGSGTQLSVL.